The clone carrying this T cell receptor beta chain was counted many times. Antigen unknown. These data originate in a study of human T cells and chemical hapten exposure. Study-level information: TCR yields per sample varied, mainly owing to small pooled library volume differences. General observations from the study: Sensitizing to DPC left TCRs with a frequency above 1 in 1000 unaltered.

The V and J ends lost 2 bases and 3 bases, in that order; junction bases with no gene match: 9. The CDR3 has 15 residues. Germline V lookup: CDR1 DFQATT, CDR2 SNEGSKA (reference sequence). Time point noted: healthy volunteer bleed at 6 weeks. Sequencing started from total RNA isolated from unfractionated whole blood. During construction of the library, unique molecular identifiers were attached to individual cDNA molecules for quantitative, reproducible TCR counting. The authors' processing: TCRs per sample had a median of roughly 96,000 and ranged from roughly 23,224 to 700,000. TCRdb re-called the RACE reads with MiXCR, one entry per CDR3 protein. In this record, the V and J calls reflect TCRdb's handling and not the investigators' own analysis. Of roughly 80,000 distinct CDR3 sequences in the sample, 8.6% were seen once.

This TCR was recovered from a female donor in good health. Some clones in this sample may be carry-over from other donors' samples. The V and J genes are TRBV20-1 and TRBJ2-7, with 8 bases aligning to TRBD1. The sample taken for sequencing was whole blood. The CDR3 coding sequence is TGCAGTGCTAGAAAGGACAGGGAATCGATCTACGAGCAGTACTTC. Translation: CSARKDRESIYEQYF.